The subject of this entry is one TCR beta chain. Its antigen is unknown. No base quality information exists; no much larger clone differs at one position. This specimen belongs to a study of T cell responses to AZD1222 COVID-19 vaccine (dated by TCRdb to the early 2020s). At the level of the whole study: AZD1222 recipients whose second dose came at about 4 weeks and those whose second dose came at about 12 weeks were combined into one group, since spike-specific TCR depth and breadth did not differ between the two schedules. A total of just over 230 trial participants underwent TCR sequencing, of whom roughly 210 had received two doses of AZD1222 and around 26 had received two doses of the MenACWY control vaccine. Trial participants were enrolled by age into subgroups of 18-55, 56-69 and 70-plus years, and about 150, 27 and 61 TCR-sequenced participants, respectively, were included in these subgroups.

The CDR3 regions of human TCRbeta chains were analyzed by immunosequencing. In the paper's pipeline: Repertoire TCRs were checked for matches against a reference library of SARS-CoV-2-specific TCRs that had been generated using the MIRA antigen-specificity platform. Breadth was defined as the fraction of unique TCRs that were SARS-CoV-2-associated, and depth was defined as the fraction of total T cells that were SARS-CoV-2-associated. Using the MIRA data, each spike-specific TCR was mapped to the spike region that the TCR reacts to and placed in a CD4 or CD8 class. Log10-transformed breadth and depth values were compared by one-way ANOVA with Sidak's multiple comparisons tests. TCRdb carries this immuneACCESS record with in-frame sequences only. Its versions omit some clonotypes, under half of them owing to an unresolved V gene in the studies checked, with the rest unexplained. The DNA gave D and trimming, while V, J and clone size come from that table. The sample includes about 150,000 clones, with 90% observed a single time. Of the sample, more than 1.3% falls within the top ten clones.

In light of the paper, this sample's time point label describes: baseline before first vaccination. The vaccinee samples were drawn from two UK trials, COV001 and COV002, one of which was a single-blind randomized controlled phase 2/3 trial testing AZD1222 (ChAdOx1 nCoV-19) in healthy adults. For TCRbeta chain sequencing, PBMC samples were collected from trial participants at day 0 and at day 28 after the second dose. Paper-wide results and their limitations: In the small 56-69-year group, the increase in depth fell short of significance, most likely because of low power. Because no day 14 peak-response samples were available, repertoires were characterized only after the peak T cell response. The vaccine-associated CD4 TCRs covered the entire spike protein, and the dominant responses fell in regions 160-218 and 743-854. Reportedly, almost half of the unique spike-specific TCRs recognized epitopes lying outside the regions that are mutated in the B.1.351 and B.1.1.7 variants. Conclusions about previously exposed vaccinees are limited because only six or seven AZD1222 recipients were SARS-CoV-2 seropositive at baseline. Participants were mostly white British, with more females than males. The authors suggested clonal diversity may have been underestimated. After two AZD1222 doses, spike-specific TCR breadth and depth were significantly higher than at day 0 and than in MenACWY recipients.

V and J lose 5 bases and 4 bases, and a span of 29 bases separates them. The CDR3 numbers 19 residues from cysteine through phenylalanine. Here the CDR3 DNA is all that survives: 57 bases in frame from base 1. Reading the germline V gene gives CDR1 MNHEY and CDR2 SVGEGT. Here the chain combines TRBV6-2 or TRBV6-3 and TRBJ1-2; TRBD1 is perhaps the D gene, given 5 matching bases. The TCR was taken from an adult in good health. Specimen: peripheral blood, collected on day 0 of AZD1222 vaccination. The DNA sequence reads TGTGCCAGCAGTAGGCCCTCGGGGGACGCCACATCCTTTTTCTATGGCTACACCTTC. It encodes CASSRPSGDATSFFYGYTF.